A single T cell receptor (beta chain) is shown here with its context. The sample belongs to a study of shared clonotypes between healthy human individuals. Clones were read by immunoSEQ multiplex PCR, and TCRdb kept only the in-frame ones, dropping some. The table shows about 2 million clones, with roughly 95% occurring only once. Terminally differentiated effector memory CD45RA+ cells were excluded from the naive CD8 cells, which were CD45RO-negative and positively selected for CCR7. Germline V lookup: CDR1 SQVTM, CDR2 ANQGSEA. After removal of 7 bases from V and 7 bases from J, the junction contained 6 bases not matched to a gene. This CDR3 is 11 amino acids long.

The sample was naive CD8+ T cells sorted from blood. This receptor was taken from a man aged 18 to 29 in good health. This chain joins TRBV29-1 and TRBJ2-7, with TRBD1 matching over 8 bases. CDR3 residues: CSAGQAWEQYF. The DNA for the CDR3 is TGCAGCGCGGGACAGGCCTGGGAGCAGTACTTC.